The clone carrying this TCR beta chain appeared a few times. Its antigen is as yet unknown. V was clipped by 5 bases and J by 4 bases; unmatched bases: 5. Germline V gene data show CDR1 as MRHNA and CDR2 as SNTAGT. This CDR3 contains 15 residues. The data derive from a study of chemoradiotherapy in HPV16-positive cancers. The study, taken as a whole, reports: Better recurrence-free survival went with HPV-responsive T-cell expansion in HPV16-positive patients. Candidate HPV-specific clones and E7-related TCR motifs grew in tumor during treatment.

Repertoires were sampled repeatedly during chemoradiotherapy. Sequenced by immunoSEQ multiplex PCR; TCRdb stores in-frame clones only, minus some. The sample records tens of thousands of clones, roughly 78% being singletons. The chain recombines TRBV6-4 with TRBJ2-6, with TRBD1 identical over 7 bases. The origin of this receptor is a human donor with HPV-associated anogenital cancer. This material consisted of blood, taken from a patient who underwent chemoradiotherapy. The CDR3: CASSSDRSGANVLTF. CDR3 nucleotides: TGTGCCAGCAGTTCGGACAGGTCCGGGGCCAACGTCCTGACTTTC.